This T cell receptor beta chain was captured by sequencing in a study of cytomegalovirus exposure and HLA in healthy donors (dated by TCRdb to about 2017). Broadly, across the study: An earlier analysis of about 530 of the donors reported around 280 Gb of sequence data and 95 million to 130 million unique TCR beta sequences obtained from 150 million to 200 million T cells. The study combined high-throughput TCR immunosequencing, statistical association of individual TCRs with disease status, and machine learning to predict cytomegalovirus infection status. Donor age, sex, ethnicity and CMV serostatus were compiled together with the repertoire data. To study patterns of TCR occurrence, a later analysis re-analyzed previously published TCR beta repertoires from 500 to 850 donors and added high-resolution HLA genotyping. Rather than using new phenotypic data, the later analysis identified candidate immune exposures from TCR beta sequences and from how often those sequences occurred across donors. Besides the first cohort of around 700 subjects, a separate validation cohort made up of 95 to 150 different subjects was used. The T cell repertoires of around 670 subjects were profiled by immunosequencing and related to cytomegalovirus serostatus. Every discovery cohort repertoire had been produced on one sequencing platform. Among the roughly 410 genotyped donors, around 81% belonged to the genetic ancestry cluster associated with self-reported Caucasian donors. Across 398 genotyped donors of the cohort, an average of approximately 240,000 unique TCR beta nucleotide sequences per donor were sequenced, and approximately 17% of those sequences were non-productive. An earlier analysis of a few hundred of the donors applied high-throughput TCR beta sequencing to assess whether each TCR beta V gene segment acted as functional or pseudogenic. In a later genetic analysis, genome-wide SNP genotypes for about three fifths of the roughly 670 donors were used, and that subset was treated as a discovery cohort. HLA typing included class I and class II loci at four-digit resolution. About 300 gigabases of sequencing data and some 85 million unique TCR sequences were included in an early release covering 550 to 650 HLA-typed donors. Several DR-DQ haplotypes were treated as single units for association and clustering because of strong linkage in the cohort. The aim of the study was to test whether cataloging public T cell receptors could identify signatures of past pathogen exposure. The number of typed donors differed by locus: about 620-640 for A, B, C, DRB1 and DQB1; approximately 540 for DQA1; around 610 for DPA1; and around 470 for DPB1. The study at large found these results: A cluster of highly shared sequence variants was judged likely to be a technical artifact of the sequencing pipeline. In a later genetic analysis, fewer N-insertions in productive TCRs were reported among donors in an Asian-associated ancestry cluster than the roughly 640-donor mean. When HLA alleles, especially DR and DQ, strongly co-occurred, attributing TCR associations to individual alleles was difficult. This cohort had only TCR beta chains sequenced, and the lack of alpha or paired-chain data limited which features could be detected. The earlier analysis of 587 of the donors excluded approximately 17 rarely observed V segments, including chromosome 9 orphons, because counts were too low. In a later analysis, around 15,000 TCR beta sequences were associated with specific HLA alleles at a false discovery rate of 0.05. According to a later analysis, TCR association rates differed among HLA loci, with DRB1 alleles showing the most associated TCRs and HLA-C alleles showing the fewest. A further reported finding was that TCR beta sequences accurately predicted the HLA-A and HLA-B alleles for most subjects in the first cohort. In an earlier analysis of 450 to 750 of the donors, most TCR beta V segments appeared in productive rearrangements about 90% or about 30% of the time, broadly matching IMGT annotations. Because some donors lacked HLA typing at each locus, the association tests relied only on the typed subset. According to the authors, the approach could potentially be generalized to other disease states and immunological phenotypes. In a later analysis, several top co-occurrence clusters were reported to appear linked to parvovirus B19, influenza, CMV and Epstein-Barr virus. Three of the identified cytomegalovirus-associated TCR beta chains were confirmed in vitro to be specific for cytomegalovirus antigens. The only immune exposure information available for the cohort was CMV serostatus. The study gave a list of about 150 TCR beta chains associated with cytomegalovirus. Correlated functional status among segregating V segments might reflect linkage disequilibrium, but an unknown experimental factor could not be ruled out. A later analysis found that HLA-associated TCR beta chains were more clonally expanded and had lower generation probabilities than equally common non-associated chains. A later genetic analysis associated a missense DCLRE1C variant with V-gene and J-gene trimming of TCR beta chains, and an independent cohort replicated the association. Most CMV-associated TCR beta chains appeared to be HLA-restricted in a later analysis, and the HLA associations seemed to be driven largely by CMV exposure. The classifier was reported to diagnose cytomegalovirus status with high specificity and sensitivity in both the original cohort and the validation cohort. Roughly uniform sequencing depth across donors was assumed in presence/absence analyses, although this assumption may not hold. Because the 87-base-pair reads could not distinguish some IMGT-functional V segments, including TRBV6-2 and TRBV6-3, those segments were excluded. While some public TCRs were present in many individuals, most TCR sequences turned up only very rarely across donors.

The cohort consisted of 670 or so healthy bone marrow donors. Cohort members were all nominally healthy when sampled, although unrecorded immune exposures were likely present. The donor was CMV seronegative and belonged to the group of 352 seronegative cohort members. A peripheral blood sample was collected from each donor, and TCR beta sequencing was performed on peripheral blood mononuclear cells. The Qiagen DNeasy Blood Extraction Kit was used to extract genomic DNA from the blood cell samples. V loses 5 bases, J loses 1 base, and the germline ends lie 17 bases apart. Sequences SGHAT (CDR1) and FQNNGV (CDR2) are obtained from the germline V gene. Taken from cysteine to phenylalanine, the CDR3 has 17 residues. Only the CDR3 DNA stays, 51 bases, in frame from base 1. About this clone itself: This clone's antigen is unknown. No qualities accompany the bases; no much larger clone lies one base away.

To prepare the library, the immunoSEQ multiplex PCR assay was applied. A mixture of 60 forward primers for TCR Vbeta segments and 13 reverse primers for TCR Jbeta segments was used in the multiplex PCR. The CDR3 region of rearranged TCR beta genes was amplified from genomic DNA with a multiplex PCR assay. The amplified TCR beta libraries were sequenced on the Illumina HiSeq System as 87-base-pair reads. The source study handled its data this way. A later analysis counted approximately 74 million unique TCR beta chains across the 550 to 750 repertoires, and 9.5 million to 11 million of these chains were shared by at least two donors. Raw reads were error-corrected and collapsed into unique sequences by a nearest-neighbor algorithm in which closely related sequences were merged to remove PCR and sequencing errors. Alignment of CDR3 sequences to IMGT reference sequences was used to assign V, D and J gene segments. For a sequence to be retained, at least a six-nucleotide match to both a V gene segment and a J gene segment was required. A rearrangement was called productive if the CDR3 had no stop codons and remained in frame with V and J, and every other rearrangement was called non-productive. CDR3 was defined according to IMGT convention as the region running from the second conserved V-encoded cysteine to the conserved J-encoded phenylalanine. The earlier analysis of approximately 500 of the donors excluded sequences that lacked an unambiguous match to a single V gene segment. In an earlier analysis of around 600 of the donors, V segments were called functional above 56.7% productive rearrangements and were called segregating when the between-donor standard deviation exceeded 5%. A statistical classification framework was built for diagnosing cytomegalovirus status from the catalog of TCR beta chain sequences. In a later analysis, TCR nucleotide sequences were compared against IMGT/GENE-DB human TR gene sequences so that V and J genes could be assigned. In a later analysis, CDR3 sequences and most-parsimonious VDJ recombination scenarios were assigned using the TCRdist pipeline. In a later analysis, every TCR beta chain was defined by the combination of its CDR3 amino acid sequence and its V-gene family, and reads without a unique V-gene family were dropped. In a later analysis, a few hundred highly shared, low-generation-probability nucleotide sequences were removed to address suspected cross-contamination and a sequencing artifact. In a later analysis, a clonal expansion index for each public chain was calculated from normalized within-repertoire ranks of inferred template counts. In a later analysis, generation probabilities were computed using a VDJ recombination model fitted to out-of-frame rearrangements, and the results were checked against IGoR. Hypergeometric tests were used in a later analysis to score TCR-TCR, TCR-HLA and TCR-CMV co-occurrence, with a repertoire-size bias correction applied to the TCR pairs. In a later analysis, false discovery rates were estimated by permuting HLA or CMV assignments 20 times. In a later analysis, co-occurring TCRs were grouped using DBSCAN, and TCRdist sequence similarity was added for clustering within HLA-allele-positive subsets. Repertoires with fewer than 30,000 or more than 120,000 public chains were left out of co-occurrence clustering, as were four to six repertoires with anomalous nucleotide sharing. This is the immuneACCESS table as TCRdb keeps it, with only in-frame sequences that have V and J called. A part of the clones is gone; compared with another copy, unresolved V genes explain less than half, and the rest is unexplained. V, J and clone size were drawn from that table, and D and trimming were deduced from the DNA. Present in this sample are some 200,000 clones, around four fifths of which were seen just once. 0.71% of the sample comes from the top ten.

This chain is built from TRBV11-2 and TRBJ2-2; D gene: possibly TRBD2, on 6 matching bases. Material for sequencing was PBMCs. The clonotype originates from a boy under 10 years old in good health and CMV-seronegative. The DNA sequence follows: TGTGCCAGCAGCCTCCTGGCTGGAGCGGGGAACACCGGGGAGCTGTTTTTT. The encoded protein is CASSLLAGAGNTGELFF.